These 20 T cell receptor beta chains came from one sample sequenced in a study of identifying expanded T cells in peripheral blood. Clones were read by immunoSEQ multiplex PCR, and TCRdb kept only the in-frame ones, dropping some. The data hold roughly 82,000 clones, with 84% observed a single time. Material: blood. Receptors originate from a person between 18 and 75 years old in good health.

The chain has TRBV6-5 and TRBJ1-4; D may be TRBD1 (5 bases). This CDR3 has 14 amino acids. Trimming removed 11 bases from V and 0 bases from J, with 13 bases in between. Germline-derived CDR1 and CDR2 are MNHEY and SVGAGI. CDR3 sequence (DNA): TGTGCCTCGGGGGACGGTGCAACTAATGAAAAACTGTTTTTT. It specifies CASGDGATNEKLFF.

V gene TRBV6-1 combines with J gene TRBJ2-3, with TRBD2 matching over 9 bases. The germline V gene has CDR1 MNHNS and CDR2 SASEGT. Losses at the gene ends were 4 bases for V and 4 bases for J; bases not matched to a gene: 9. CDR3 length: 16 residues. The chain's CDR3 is CASSAISGRGPDTQYF. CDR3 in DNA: TGTGCCAGCAGTGCAATTAGCGGGAGAGGCCCAGATACGCAGTATTTT.

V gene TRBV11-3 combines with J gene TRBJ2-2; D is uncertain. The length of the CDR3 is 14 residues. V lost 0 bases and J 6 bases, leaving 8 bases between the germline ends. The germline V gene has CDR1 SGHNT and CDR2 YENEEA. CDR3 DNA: TGTGCCAGCAGCTTAGACGGAAGTGCCGGGGAGCTGTTTTTT. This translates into CASSLDGSAGELFF.

CDR3 sequence reads: CASTRGLDQPQHF. The DNA for the CDR3 is TGTGCCAGCACCAGGGGGCTTGATCAGCCCCAGCATTTT. The chain carries TRBV6-5 and TRBJ1-5, with 8 bases aligning to TRBD1. The trim removed 7 bases at V and 5 bases at J, leaving 4 bases unmatched. In germline, CDR1 is MNHEY, CDR2 SVGAGI. The CDR3 covers 13 residues.

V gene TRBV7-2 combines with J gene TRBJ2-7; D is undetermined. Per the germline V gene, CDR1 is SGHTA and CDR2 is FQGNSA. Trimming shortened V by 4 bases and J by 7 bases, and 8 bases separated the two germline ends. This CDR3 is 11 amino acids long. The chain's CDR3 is CASSSTREQYF. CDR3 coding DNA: TGTGCCAGCAGCTCCACGCGGGAGCAGTACTTC.

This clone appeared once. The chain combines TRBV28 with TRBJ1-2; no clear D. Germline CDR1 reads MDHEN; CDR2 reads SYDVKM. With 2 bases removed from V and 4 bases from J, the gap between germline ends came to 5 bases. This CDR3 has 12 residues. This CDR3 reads CASSLGTYGYTF. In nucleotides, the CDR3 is TGTGCCAGCAGTTTAGGAACCTATGGCTACACCTTC.

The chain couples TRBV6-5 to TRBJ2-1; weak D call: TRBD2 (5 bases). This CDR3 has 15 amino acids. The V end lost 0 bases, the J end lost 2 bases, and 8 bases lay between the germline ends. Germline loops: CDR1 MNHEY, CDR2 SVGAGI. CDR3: CASSYSGEPYNEQFF. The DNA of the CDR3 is TGTGCCAGCAGTTACTCTGGGGAGCCCTACAATGAGCAGTTCTTC.

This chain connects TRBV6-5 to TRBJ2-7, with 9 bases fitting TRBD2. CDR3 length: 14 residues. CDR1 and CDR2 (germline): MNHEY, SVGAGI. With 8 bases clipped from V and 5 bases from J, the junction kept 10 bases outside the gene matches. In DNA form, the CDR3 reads TGTGCCAGCCGCTTGTGGACTAGCGTGGACGAGCAGTACTTC. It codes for CASRLWTSVDEQYF.

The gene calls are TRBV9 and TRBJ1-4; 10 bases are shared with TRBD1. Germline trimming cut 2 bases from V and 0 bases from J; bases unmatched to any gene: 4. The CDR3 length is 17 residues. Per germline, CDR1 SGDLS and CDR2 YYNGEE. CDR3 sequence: CASSVRDRGPTNEKLFF. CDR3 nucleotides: TGTGCCAGCAGCGTCCGGGACAGGGGACCAACTAATGAAAAACTGTTTTTT.

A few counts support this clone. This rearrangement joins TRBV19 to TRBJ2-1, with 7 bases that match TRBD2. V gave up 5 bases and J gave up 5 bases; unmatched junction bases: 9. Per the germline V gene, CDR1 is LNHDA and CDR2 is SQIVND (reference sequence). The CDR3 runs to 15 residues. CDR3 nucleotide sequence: TGTGCCAGTAGTCCCTCCGGGACTACCCACAATGAGCAGTTCTTC. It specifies CASSPSGTTHNEQFF. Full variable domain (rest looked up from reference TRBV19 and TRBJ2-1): DGGITQSPKYLFRKEGQNVTLSCEQNLNHDAMYWYRQDPGQGLRLIYYSQIVNDFQKGDIAEGYSVSREKKESFPLTVTSAQKNPTAFYLCASSPSGTTHNEQFFGPGTRLTVL.

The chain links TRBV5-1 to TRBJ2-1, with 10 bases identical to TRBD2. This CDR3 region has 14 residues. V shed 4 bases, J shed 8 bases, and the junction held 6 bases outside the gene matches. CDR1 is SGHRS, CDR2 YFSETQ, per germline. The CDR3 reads CASSTRTSGDEQFF. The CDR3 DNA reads TGCGCCAGCAGCACGAGGACTAGCGGCGATGAGCAGTTCTTC. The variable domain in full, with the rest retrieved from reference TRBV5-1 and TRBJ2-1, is KAGVTQTPRYLIKTRGQQVTLSCSPISGHRSVSWYQQTPGQGLQFLFEYFSETQRNKGNFPGRFSGRQFSNSRSEMNVSTLELGDSALYLCASSTRTSGDEQFFGPGTRLTVL.

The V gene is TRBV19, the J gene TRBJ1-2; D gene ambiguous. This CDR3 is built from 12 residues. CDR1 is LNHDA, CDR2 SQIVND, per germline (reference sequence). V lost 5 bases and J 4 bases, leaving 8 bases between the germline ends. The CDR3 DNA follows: TGTGCCAGTAGTGCCGGGATCTATGGCTACACCTTC. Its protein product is CASSAGIYGYTF.

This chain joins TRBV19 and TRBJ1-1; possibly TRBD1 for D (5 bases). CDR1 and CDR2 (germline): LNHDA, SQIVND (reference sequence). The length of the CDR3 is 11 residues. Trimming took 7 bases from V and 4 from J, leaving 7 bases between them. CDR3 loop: CASMGPTEAFF. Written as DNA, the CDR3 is TGTGCCAGTATGGGACCCACTGAAGCTTTCTTT.

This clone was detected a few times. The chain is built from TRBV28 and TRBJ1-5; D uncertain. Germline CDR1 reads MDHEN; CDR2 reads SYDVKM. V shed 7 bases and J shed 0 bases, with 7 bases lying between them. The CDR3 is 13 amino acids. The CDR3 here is CASTINSNQPQHF. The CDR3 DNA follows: TGTGCCAGCACTATTAATAGCAATCAGCCCCAGCATTTT.

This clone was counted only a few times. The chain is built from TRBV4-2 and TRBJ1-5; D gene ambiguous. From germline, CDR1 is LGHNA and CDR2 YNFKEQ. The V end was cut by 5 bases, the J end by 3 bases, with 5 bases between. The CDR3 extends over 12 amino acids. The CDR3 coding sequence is TGTGCCAGCAGCTTGGACAATCAGCCCCAGCATTTT. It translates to CASSLDNQPQHF.

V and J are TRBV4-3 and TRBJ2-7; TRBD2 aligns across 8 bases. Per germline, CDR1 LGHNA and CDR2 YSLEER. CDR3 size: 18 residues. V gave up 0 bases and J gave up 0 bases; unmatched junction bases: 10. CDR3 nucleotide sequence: TGCGCCAGCAGCCAAGATCTGGGTGCGGGAGGTCTCTCCTACGAGCAGTACTTC. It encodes CASSQDLGAGGLSYEQYF.

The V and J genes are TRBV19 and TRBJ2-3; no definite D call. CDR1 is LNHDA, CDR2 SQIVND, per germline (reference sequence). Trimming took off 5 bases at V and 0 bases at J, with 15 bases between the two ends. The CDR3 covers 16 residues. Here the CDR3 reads CASSPTPLTSTDTQYF. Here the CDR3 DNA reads TGTGCCAGTAGTCCCACCCCACTGACTAGCACAGATACGCAGTATTTT.

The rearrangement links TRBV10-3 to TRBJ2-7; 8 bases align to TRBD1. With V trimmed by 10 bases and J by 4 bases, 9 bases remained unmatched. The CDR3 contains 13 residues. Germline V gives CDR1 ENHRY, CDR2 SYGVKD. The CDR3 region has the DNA TGTGCCACATCGGGACAGGACCCTTACGAGCAGTACTTC. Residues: CATSGQDPYEQYF.

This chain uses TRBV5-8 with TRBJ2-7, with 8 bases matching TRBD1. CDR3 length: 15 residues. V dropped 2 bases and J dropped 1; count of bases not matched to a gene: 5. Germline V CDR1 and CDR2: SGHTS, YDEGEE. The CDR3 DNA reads TGTGCCAGCAGCTTCGGACAGGGAGGTTCCTACGAGCAGTACTTC. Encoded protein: CASSFGQGGSYEQYF.

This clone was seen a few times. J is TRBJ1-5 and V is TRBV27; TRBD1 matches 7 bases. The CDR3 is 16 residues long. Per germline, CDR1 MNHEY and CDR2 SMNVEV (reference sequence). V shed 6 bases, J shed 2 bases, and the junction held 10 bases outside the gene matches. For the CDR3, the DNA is TGTGCCAGCAGATTAGCAGATGGACAGGGCAATCAGCCCCAGCATTTT. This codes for CASRLADGQGNQPQHF.